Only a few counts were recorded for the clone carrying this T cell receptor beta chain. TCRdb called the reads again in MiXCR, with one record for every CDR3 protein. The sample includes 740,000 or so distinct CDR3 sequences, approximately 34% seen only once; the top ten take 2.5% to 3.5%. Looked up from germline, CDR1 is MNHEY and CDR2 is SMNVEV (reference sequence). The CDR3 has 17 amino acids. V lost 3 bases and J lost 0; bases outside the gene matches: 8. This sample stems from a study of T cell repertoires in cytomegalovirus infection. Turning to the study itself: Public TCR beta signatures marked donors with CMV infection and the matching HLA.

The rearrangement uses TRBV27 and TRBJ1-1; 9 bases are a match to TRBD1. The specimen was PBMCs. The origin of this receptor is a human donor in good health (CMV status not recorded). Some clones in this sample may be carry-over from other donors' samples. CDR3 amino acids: CASSFSGTGSMNTEAFF. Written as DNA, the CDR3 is TGTGCCAGCAGTTTCTCCGGGACAGGGAGCATGAACACTGAAGCTTTCTTT.